The TCR beta chain under discussion was sequenced for a study of blood T cells in healthy people across ages. Primers used in a second PCR of roughly 6 to 11 cycles were a sample-barcoded 5' primer and a J-beta primer mix. From the 5' RACE reads, TCRdb called clonotypes with MiXCR, one entry per CDR3 protein. The top ten clones hold about 23% of a sample with around 2 million distinct CDR3 sequences, about two fifths of them seen once. There are 14 residues in the CDR3. The ends were cut back, 7 bases at V and 3 bases at J, with 14 bases in the middle. The germline CDR1 and CDR2 sequences are MNHEY and SMNVEV (reference sequence).

The chain employs TRBV27 and TRBJ2-3, with D perhaps matching TRBD1 or TRBD2 (5 bases each). This TCR was sampled from a human donor in good health. The sequencing sample was made of blood. The DNA for the CDR3 is TGTGCCAGCACGGGGTTAGAGGGGACAGATACGCAGTATTTT. This encodes CASTGLEGTDTQYF.